Included here is one T cell receptor (beta chain) sequence, with context. Its antigen is still unknown. The data were obtained in a study of monozygotic twins with inflammatory bowel disease. Broader study findings: Researchers report that IBD patients shared fewer clonotypes with others than healthy twins, especially amid disease activity.

Blood was drawn once per donor, and each sample measured approximately 2.4 ml. The germline CDR1 and CDR2 sequences are SGHVS and FQNEAQ. The CDR3 extends over 16 amino acids. Each TCR library used about 3,500 ng of total RNA. UMIs containing a 6-nucleotide sample barcode were added via template switching. For each CDR3 protein, TCRdb gives one entry from its re-call of the 5' RACE reads, without DNA. Here the sample table reports around 230,000 distinct CDR3 sequences. The specimen sequenced was blood. This TCR was sampled from a human donor with ulcerative colitis or Crohn's disease, or a healthy co-twin of an affected twin (not recorded which). The chain joins TRBV7-8 to TRBJ2-1; TCRdb indicates TRBD2, and absent DNA this call remains unverified. The CDR3 reads CASSRLRAGGSNEQFF. Full variable domain (missing parts from reference TRBV7-8 and TRBJ2-1): GAGVSQSPRYKVAKRGQDVALRCDPISGHVSLFWYQQALGQGPEFLTYFQNEAQLDKSGLPSDRFFAERPEGSVSTLKIQRTQQEDSAVYLCASSRLRAGGSNEQFFGPGTRLTVL.